This T cell receptor beta chain was found in a study of metastatic and nonmetastatic thyroid tumors (dated by TCRdb to 2018 to 2020). About the full investigation: The researchers compared repertoires between peripheral blood samples and tumor or nodule tissue samples from patients with malignant or benign thyroid disease. Paper-wide results and their limitations: In both blood and tumor samples, TCR beta diversity was reported to be significantly higher in malignant tumors than in benign nodules.

The library relied on PCR. The instrument given in TCRdb is Illumina HiSeq 4000. The TCR beta-chain CDR3 region of each patient was profiled by high-throughput sequencing. On the authors' methods: A classifier to discriminate distant-metastatic papillary thyroid cancer patients was built from CDR3 differences across clinicopathological groups. The Shannon index was used to assess repertoire diversity, and the Morisita-Horn index was used to assess tumor-blood repertoire similarity. The public reads were quality trimmed at Q25 with fastp and then assembled into clones with MiXCR by TCRdb, keeping productive beta chains. Here the V and J calls rest on TCRdb's processing, not on the authors' analysis. For this sample the table gives about 27,000 clones, of which 15% were detected only once. The top ten hold around a sixth of the sample. No patient had received any treatment before thyroid surgery. Using T-cell receptor beta sequencing, the researchers looked back retrospectively at clinical samples from patients, gathered between about 2011 and 2019.

This clone appeared many times. Its specific antigen is unknown. No qualities accompany the bases; no much larger clone lies one base away. Sequences LNHNV (CDR1) and YYDKDF (CDR2) are obtained from the germline V gene (reference sequence). The CDR3, from cysteine to phenylalanine, totals 15 residues. The only DNA kept is the CDR3, 45 bases in frame from the first base. V and J lose 4 bases and 4 bases, and a span of 14 bases separates them. This sequence uses TRBV15 and TRBJ2-1; a weak D assignment points to TRBD1 (6 bases agree). Specimen: blood. The TCR sequence derives from a male donor with papillary thyroid cancer or a benign thyroid nodule (not recorded which). Some clones in this sample may be carry-over from other donors' samples. The DNA reads as follows: TGTGCCACCAGCAACCGGGACAAAAGATACAATGAGCAGTTCTTC. This codes for CATSNRDKRYNEQFF.